This paragraph reports one T cell receptor beta chain. The antigen remains unidentified. Sequencing was done on patients that had shown CD8+CD57+ cell expansion by flow cytometry. Acquired aplastic anemia of severe grade affected all patients. The blood sampling took place in patients who had so far received no therapy. These data come from a study of CD8+CD57+ T cells in acquired aplastic anemia. Study-level findings and limits: Between the patient and control groups, CD8+ Simpson's diversity did not differ significantly. Patients and controls had in common twenty-nine CD8+ CDR3 sequences.

TCR beta VDJ and CDR3 were profiled, and genomic DNA was the template. TCRdb passed the reads through MiXCR, listing each CDR3 protein once. The sample lists fewer than 250,000 distinct CDR3 sequences, roughly half occurring once. The germline V and J ends were trimmed by 2 bases and 3 bases, with 26 bases remaining between them. The CDR3 is 18 amino acids. Germline V gives CDR1 DFQATT, CDR2 SNEGSKA (reference sequence). Specimen: sorted CD4+, CD8+, or CD8+CD57+ T cells (not recorded which) from PBMCs. The gene calls are TRBV20-1 and TRBJ2-7; D may correspond to TRBD1 or TRBD2 (5 bases each). The receptor's source is a human donor with aplastic anemia. For the CDR3, the DNA is TGCAGTGCTAGAATCGGGATCACGGACACCGGGGAGCTCTACGAGCAGTACTTC. This sequence encodes CSARIGITDTGELYEQYF.